These 5 T cell receptor beta chains originate from one sample sequenced in a study of blood T cells in healthy people across ages. PCR was performed a second time for about 7 to 12 cycles using a sample-barcoded 5' primer and a J-beta primer mix. From the 5' RACE reads, TCRdb called clonotypes with MiXCR, one entry per CDR3 protein. This sample has 980,000 or so distinct CDR3 sequences; about 48% occur once, and the top ten carry over 10%. Input material: blood. These receptors were obtained from a man aged 30 to 45 in good health.

The V and J genes are TRBV7-9 and TRBJ2-5, with D perhaps matching TRBD1 (6 bases). Germline lookup yields CDR1 SEHNR and CDR2 FQNEAQ (reference sequence). V gave up 1 base and J gave up 7 bases, with 16 bases separating them. The CDR3 spans 15 residues. CDR3 protein: CASSLDRVRGVTQYF. For the CDR3, the DNA is TGTGCCAGCAGCTTAGACAGGGTCCGTGGTGTGACCCAGTACTTC.

The chain uses TRBV6-5 and TRBJ1-2; 9 bases fit TRBD1. V gave up 4 bases and J gave up 0 bases; unmatched junction bases: 3. In germline, CDR1 is MNHEY, CDR2 SVGAGI. This CDR3 has 15 amino acids. CDR3 DNA sequence: TGTGCCAGCAGTTTCGACAGGGGGTCTAACTATGGCTACACCTTC. It codes for CASSFDRGSNYGYTF.

This chain joins TRBV4-1 and TRBJ2-5; D may be TRBD1 (6 bases). The DNA end is more similar to TRBJ2-7, so the J call may be wrong. Per the germline V gene, CDR1 is MGHRA and CDR2 is YSYEKL. The CDR3 runs to 14 residues. The CDR3 nucleotides are TGCGCCAGCAGCTCGTCCGGGACACTAAACGAGCAGTACTTC. Translating gives CASSSSGTLNEQYF.

The rearrangement links TRBV12-3 or TRBV12-4 to TRBJ1-1; D unresolved. Trimming removed 5 bases from V and 1 base from J, with 14 bases in between. The CDR3 is 15 amino acids. The CDR3 sequence is CASSDPGLGNTEAFF. In DNA form, the CDR3 reads TGTGCCAGCAGTGATCCGGGCTTGGGGAACACTGAAGCTTTCTTT.

V gene TRBV20-1 combines with J gene TRBJ2-5, with D possibly being TRBD2 (6 bases). The CDR3 is 14 amino acids. The V gene lost 1 base and the J gene lost 1 base, with 10 bases spanning the gap. Germline V CDR1 and CDR2: DFQATT, SNEGSKA (reference sequence). The CDR3 here is CSARVLAAQETQYF. In nucleotides, the CDR3 is TGCAGTGCTAGAGTGTTAGCGGCCCAAGAGACCCAGTACTTC.